The T cell receptor (beta chain) described here comes from a study of human T cells and chemical hapten exposure. Overall study context: A roughly 2 cm by roughly 2 cm inner upper arm patch received 2% DPC for sensitization. Women made up most patients, who had alopecia areata, totalis or universalis.

TCRdb reprocessed the RACE reads via MiXCR and lists one record per CDR3 protein. The sample lists approximately 80,000 distinct CDR3 sequences, less than 11% occurring once. This clonotype was seen ten or more times. Time point indicated: patch test 2, 6 weeks after DPC sensitization. Treatment given: therapeutic diphenylcyclopropenone sensitization with weekly scalp DPC. The source was whole blood, collected in connection with sensitization to the hapten diphenylcyclopropenone (DPC). This TCR came from a woman in her forties or fifties with alopecia areata. Some clones in this sample may be carry-over from other donors' samples.

CDR3 coding DNA: TGTGCCAGCAACGATGGCCCGGAGACCCAGTACTTC. Protein sequence: CASNDGPETQYF. This sequence joins TRBV12-3 or TRBV12-4 and TRBJ2-5; D is ambiguous. The V end was cut by 7 bases, the J end by 5 bases, with 11 bases between. The CDR3 consists of 12 residues.